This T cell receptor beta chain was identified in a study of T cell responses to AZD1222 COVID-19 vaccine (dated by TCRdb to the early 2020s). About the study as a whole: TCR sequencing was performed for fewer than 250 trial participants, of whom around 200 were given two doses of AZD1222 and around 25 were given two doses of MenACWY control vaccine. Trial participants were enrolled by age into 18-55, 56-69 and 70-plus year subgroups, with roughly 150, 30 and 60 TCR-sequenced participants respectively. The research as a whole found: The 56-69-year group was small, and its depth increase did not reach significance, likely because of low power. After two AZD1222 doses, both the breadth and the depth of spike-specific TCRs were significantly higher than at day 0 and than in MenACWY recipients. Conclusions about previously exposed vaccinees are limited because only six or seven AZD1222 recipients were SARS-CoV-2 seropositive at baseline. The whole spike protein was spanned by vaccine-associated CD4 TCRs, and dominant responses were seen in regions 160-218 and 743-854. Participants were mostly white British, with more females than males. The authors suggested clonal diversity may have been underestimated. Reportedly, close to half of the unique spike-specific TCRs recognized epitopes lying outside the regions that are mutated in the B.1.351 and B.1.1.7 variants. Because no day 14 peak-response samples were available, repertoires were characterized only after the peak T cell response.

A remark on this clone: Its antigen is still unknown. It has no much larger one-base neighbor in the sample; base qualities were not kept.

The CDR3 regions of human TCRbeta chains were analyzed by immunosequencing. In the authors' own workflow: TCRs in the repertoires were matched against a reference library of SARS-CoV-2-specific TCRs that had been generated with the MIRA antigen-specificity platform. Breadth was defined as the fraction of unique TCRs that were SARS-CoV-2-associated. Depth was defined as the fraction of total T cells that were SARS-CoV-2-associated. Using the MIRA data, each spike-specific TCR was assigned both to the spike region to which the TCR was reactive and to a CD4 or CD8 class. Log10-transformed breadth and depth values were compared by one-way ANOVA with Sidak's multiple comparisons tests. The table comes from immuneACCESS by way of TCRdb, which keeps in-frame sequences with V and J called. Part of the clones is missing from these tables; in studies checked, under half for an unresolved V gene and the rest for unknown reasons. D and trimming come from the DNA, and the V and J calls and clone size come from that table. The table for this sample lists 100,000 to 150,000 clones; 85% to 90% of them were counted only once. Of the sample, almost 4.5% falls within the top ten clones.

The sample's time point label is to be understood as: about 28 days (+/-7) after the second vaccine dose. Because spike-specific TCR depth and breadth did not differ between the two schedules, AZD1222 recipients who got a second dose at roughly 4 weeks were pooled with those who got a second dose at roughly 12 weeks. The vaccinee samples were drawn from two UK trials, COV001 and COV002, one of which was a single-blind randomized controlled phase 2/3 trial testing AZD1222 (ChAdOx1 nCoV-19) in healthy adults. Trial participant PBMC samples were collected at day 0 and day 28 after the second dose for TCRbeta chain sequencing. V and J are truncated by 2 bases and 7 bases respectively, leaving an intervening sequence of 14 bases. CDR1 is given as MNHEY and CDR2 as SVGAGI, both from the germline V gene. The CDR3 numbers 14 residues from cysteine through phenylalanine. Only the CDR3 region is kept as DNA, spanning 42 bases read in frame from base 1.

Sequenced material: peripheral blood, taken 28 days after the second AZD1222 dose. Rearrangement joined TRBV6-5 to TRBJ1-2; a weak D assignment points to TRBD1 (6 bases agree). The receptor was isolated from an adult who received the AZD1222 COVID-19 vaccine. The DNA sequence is TGTGCCAGCAGTTACACAGGGTCTGTTGGTGGCTACACCTTC. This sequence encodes CASSYTGSVGGYTF.